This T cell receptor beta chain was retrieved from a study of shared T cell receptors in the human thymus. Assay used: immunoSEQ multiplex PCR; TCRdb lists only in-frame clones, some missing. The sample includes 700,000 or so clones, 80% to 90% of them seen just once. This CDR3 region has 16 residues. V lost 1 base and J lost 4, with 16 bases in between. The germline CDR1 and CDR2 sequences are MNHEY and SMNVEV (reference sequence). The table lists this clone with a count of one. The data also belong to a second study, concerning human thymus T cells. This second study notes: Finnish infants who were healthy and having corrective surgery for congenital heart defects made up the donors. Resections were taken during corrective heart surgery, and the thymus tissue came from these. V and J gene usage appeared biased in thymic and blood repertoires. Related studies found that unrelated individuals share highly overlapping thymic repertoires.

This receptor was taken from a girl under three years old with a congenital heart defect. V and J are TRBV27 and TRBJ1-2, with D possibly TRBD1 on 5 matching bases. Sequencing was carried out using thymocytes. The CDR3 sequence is CASSLYQGRDLYGYTF. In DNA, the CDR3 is TGTGCCAGCAGTTTATACCAGGGCAGGGATCTCTATGGCTACACCTTC.